The next 28 T cell receptor beta chains were all read from a single sample in a study of STAT5B mutations in CD4+ large granular lymphocyte leukemia. Sequencing was performed with immunoSEQ multiplex PCR; in TCRdb, only in-frame clones are kept and a portion is missing. The sample consists of about 33,000 clones, approximately 74% of them appearing once. Sequenced sample: CD4+ T cells from blood buffy coats. These receptors all come from a human donor in good health.

The genes are TRBV14 and TRBJ1-1; D is perhaps TRBD1 (5 bases). V dropped 0 bases and J dropped 0 bases, with 11 bases sitting between them. CDR3 length equals 16 residues. Germline-derived CDR1 and CDR2 are SGHDN and FVKESK. The CDR3 sequence: CASSQDWGRLNTEAFF. The CDR3 DNA is TGTGCCAGCAGCCAAGATTGGGGCAGACTGAACACTGAAGCTTTCTTT.

V and J are TRBV2 and TRBJ2-7; D is unresolved. Germline V CDR1 and CDR2: SNHLY, FYNNEI. V was pared by 1 base and J by 4 bases, with 17 bases between. The CDR3 contains 16 residues. In DNA, the CDR3 is TGTGCCAGCAGTGAAGTTGCTGGGGAATGGGATTACGAGCAGTACTTC. This codes for CASSEVAGEWDYEQYF.

The count of this clone is one. The chain carries TRBV5-6 and TRBJ1-1, with D tentatively TRBD1 (6 bases). From germline, CDR1 is SGHDT and CDR2 YYEEEE. The CDR3 is 18 residues long. V was clipped by 2 bases and J by 2 bases, with 22 bases between them. CDR3 in amino acids: CASSLNPFGGQGNTEAFF. The CDR3 DNA reads TGTGCCAGCAGCTTAAATCCCTTCGGGGGGCAGGGTAACACTGAAGCTTTCTTT.

The V call is TRBV2, the J call TRBJ2-5; the D is unclear. The length of the CDR3 is 14 residues. V was pared by 2 bases and J by 2 bases, with 9 bases between. CDR1 SNHLY and CDR2 FYNNEI come from the germline V gene. The CDR3 spells CASSEFRTQETQYF. The CDR3 DNA is TGTGCCAGCAGTGAATTTCGTACACAAGAGACCCAGTACTTC.

This clone was detected only once. As DNA, the CDR3 is TGTGCCATCAGTGAAACAGGGGGGAATCAGCCCCAGCATTTT. As protein: CAISETGGNQPQHF. V usage is TRBV10-3 and J usage is TRBJ1-5; 8 bases align to TRBD1. V lost 3 bases, J lost 4 bases, and 2 bases stayed unmatched. Germline V gives CDR1 ENHRY, CDR2 SYGVKD. There are 14 residues in the CDR3.

CDR3 nucleotide sequence: TGTGCCAGCAGCGTAGGCGGGAGGGCCGGAGAGCAGTACTTC. It specifies CASSVGGRAGEQYF. V usage is TRBV9 and J usage is TRBJ2-7; 9 bases fit TRBD2. CDR3 size: 14 residues. The germline gives CDR1 SGDLS, CDR2 YYNGEE. The trim removed 0 bases at V and 7 bases at J, leaving 5 bases unmatched.

The J gene is TRBJ2-7, the V gene TRBV10-3; the D is unclear. This CDR3 spans 14 amino acids. Trimming took 3 bases from V and 5 from J, leaving 14 bases between them. In germline, CDR1 is ENHRY, CDR2 SYGVKD. CDR3 loop: CAISDNLQAHEQYF. In DNA form, the CDR3 reads TGTGCCATCAGTGACAACCTCCAAGCCCACGAGCAGTACTTC.

The rearrangement links TRBV27 to TRBJ1-5; no definite D call. This CDR3 has 15 amino acids. Germline V gene lookup returns CDR1 MNHEY and CDR2 SMNVEV (reference sequence). V gave up 3 bases and J gave up 2 bases, with 11 bases separating them. The CDR3 spells CASSLDGQRNQPQHF. In DNA form, the CDR3 reads TGTGCCAGCAGTTTGGATGGGCAGCGCAATCAGCCCCAGCATTTT.

The chain employs TRBV30 and TRBJ2-1; 7 bases fit TRBD2. V shed 0 bases and J 7 bases; nucleotides not matched to a gene: 3. This CDR3 comprises 13 residues. Germline lookup yields CDR1 GTSNPN and CDR2 SVGIG (reference sequence). CDR3 nucleotides: TGTGCCTGGAGTGTGTGGACTAGTAATGAGCAGTTCTTC. Translating gives CAWSVWTSNEQFF.

The chain links TRBV4-2 to TRBJ2-5; 8 bases are a match to TRBD2. Germline V CDR1 and CDR2: LGHNA, YNFKEQ. The CDR3 runs to 16 residues. J was trimmed by 3 bases and V by 3 bases; bases with no gene match: 9. CDR3 DNA sequence: TGTGCCAGCAGCCAGACCGACGGGGGGGCTGAAGAGACCCAGTACTTC. It encodes CASSQTDGGAEETQYF.

DNA of the CDR3: TGTGCCAGCAGCGATCTCTTGGGCCGGGGGGAGACCCAGTACTTC. This encodes CASSDLLGRGETQYF. The chain has TRBV11-3 and TRBJ2-5; D might be TRBD2 (6 bases). The CDR3 length is 15 residues. Germline CDR1 SGHNT, CDR2 YENEEA. The V gene lost 5 bases and the J gene lost 5 bases, with 18 bases spanning the gap.

The rearrangement joins TRBV19 to TRBJ2-3; 7 bases match TRBD1. V dropped 1 base and J dropped 2; count of bases not matched to a gene: 3. Germline V lookup: CDR1 LNHDA, CDR2 SQIVND (reference sequence). The CDR3 has 15 residues. The CDR3 protein is CASSIAGQFTDTQYF. The CDR3, as DNA: TGTGCCAGTAGTATAGCGGGACAGTTCACAGATACGCAGTATTTT.

The chain recombines TRBV7-9 with TRBJ1-2; TRBD1 matches at 11 bases. The CDR3 is 16 amino acids. The germline V gene has CDR1 SEHNR and CDR2 FQNEAQ (reference sequence). The V segment lost 1 base and the J segment 4 bases; nucleotides outside the gene matches: 5. CDR3 nucleotide sequence: TGTGCCAGCAGCTTAGGTCGGGGACAGGGGGGCTATGGCTACACCTTC. Its translation is CASSLGRGQGGYGYTF.

The chain links TRBV6-6 to TRBJ1-5; D unclear. The V and J ends lost 8 bases and 1 base respectively, with 3 bases between them. This CDR3 has 11 amino acids. Germline V CDR1 and CDR2: MNHNY, SVGAGI (reference sequence). CDR3 residues: CASGSNQPQHF. The DNA of the CDR3 is TGTGCCAGCGGAAGCAATCAGCCCCAGCATTTT.

The J gene is TRBJ1-3, the V gene TRBV6-5; D is ambiguous. Germline CDR1 and CDR2: MNHEY and SVGAGI. The V end was cut by 2 bases, the J end by 7 bases, with 12 bases between. The CDR3 is 14 residues long. CDR3 residues: CASSYDLTGNTIYF. CDR3 bases: TGTGCCAGCAGTTACGATCTGACGGGGAACACCATATATTTT.

The V gene is TRBV15, the J gene TRBJ1-2; D unclear. Trimming took off 3 bases at V and 4 bases at J, with 12 bases between the two ends. The CDR3 is 14 amino acids. Germline-derived CDR1 and CDR2 are LNHNV and YYDKDF (reference sequence). The CDR3 DNA follows: TGTGCCACCAGCAGTCGCTTGGTGAGCTATGGCTACACCTTC. Translating it yields CATSSRLVSYGYTF. The complete variable domain, with remaining parts taken from reference TRBV15 and TRBJ1-2, reads DAMVIQNPRYQVTQFGKPVTLSCSQTLNHNVMYWYQQKSSQAPKLLFHYYDKDFNNEADTPDNFQSRRPNTSFCFLDIRSPGLGDTAMYLCATSSRLVSYGYTFGSGTRLTVV.

The sample holds a few counts of this clone. The rearrangement joins TRBV5-4 to TRBJ1-1; 8 nucleotides agree with TRBD1. V lost 1 base, J lost 6 bases, and 8 bases stayed unmatched. The CDR3 length is 15 residues. Germline-derived CDR1 and CDR2 are SGHNT and YYREEE (reference sequence). CDR3 protein: CASSLFSGGDPEAFF. CDR3 nucleotides: TGTGCCAGCAGCTTGTTCTCAGGGGGCGATCCTGAAGCTTTCTTT.

This chain links TRBV7-2 with TRBJ2-5; 7 bases fit TRBD1. The V segment lost 0 bases and the J segment 2 bases; nucleotides outside the gene matches: 3. There are 15 residues in the CDR3. Looked up from germline, CDR1 is SGHTA and CDR2 is FQGNSA. The CDR3 region has the DNA TGTGCCAGCAGCTTAGCTGGGACAGTACAAGAGACCCAGTACTTC. Translating gives CASSLAGTVQETQYF.

The chain employs TRBV28 and TRBJ1-2, with TRBD1 matching over 7 bases. This CDR3 is 12 amino acids long. Germline V lookup: CDR1 MDHEN, CDR2 SYDVKM. The J segment lost 5 bases and the V segment lost 8 bases, leaving 5 bases of the junction unmatched. CDR3 DNA sequence: TGTGCCAGCGGAAGGGGGCGATATGGCTACACCTTC. Its protein product is CASGRGRYGYTF.

This CDR3 is CASSLGASAAYEQYF. The CDR3 region has the DNA TGTGCCAGCAGCTTAGGAGCTAGCGCAGCCTACGAGCAGTACTTC. V gene TRBV7-9 combines with J gene TRBJ2-7, with D maybe TRBD2 (6 bases). The ends were cut back, 1 base at V and 2 bases at J, with 12 bases in the middle. The germline gives CDR1 SEHNR, CDR2 FQNEAQ (reference sequence). This CDR3 is built from 15 residues.

As DNA, the CDR3 is TGTGCCAGCAGTTACGCGGCAGGGTTTTACGAGCAGTACTTC. This sequence encodes CASSYAAGFYEQYF. This chain connects TRBV6-5 to TRBJ2-7; TRBD1 is a possible D gene (5 bases). CDR3 length: 14 residues. V lost 2 bases and J 4 bases, leaving 12 bases between the germline ends. Germline V gives CDR1 MNHEY, CDR2 SVGAGI.

This chain uses TRBV13 with TRBJ2-7; 9 bases agree with TRBD2. Germline V gene sequence: CDR1 PRHDT, CDR2 FYEKMQ (reference sequence). This CDR3 has 17 amino acids. J gave up 2 bases and V 3 bases, and 11 bases lay outside the gene matches. DNA of the CDR3: TGTGCCAGCAGCTTGGGAAGTATCGCGGGAGGGCCCTACGAGCAGTACTTC. Its protein product is CASSLGSIAGGPYEQYF.

Written as DNA, the CDR3 is TGTGCCTGGAGTTCTTTTAGCGGACAGGTTGTACCCAAATCCTACGAGCAGTACTTC. As protein: CAWSSFSGQVVPKSYEQYF. This chain connects TRBV30 to TRBJ2-7; tentative D call: TRBD1 (7 bases). This CDR3 contains 19 residues. Germline CDR1 GTSNPN, CDR2 SVGIG (reference sequence). Trimming pared 2 bases from V and 1 base from J, leaving 27 bases between. Drawing the rest from reference TRBV30 and TRBJ2-7, the complete variable domain is SQTIHQWPATLVQPVGSPLSLECTVEGTSNPNLYWYRQAAGRGLQLLFYSVGIGQISSEVPQNLSASRPQDRQFILSSKKLLLSDSGFYLCAWSSFSGQVVPKSYEQYFGPGTRLTVT.

V usage is TRBV5-6 and J usage is TRBJ2-1; 10 bases map to TRBD2. This CDR3 comprises 17 residues. From germline, CDR1 is SGHDT and CDR2 YYEEEE. V was pared by 2 bases and J by 0 bases, with 5 bases of the junction left unmatched. The CDR3: CASSFGLAESSYNEQFF. CDR3 coding DNA: TGTGCCAGCAGCTTTGGACTAGCGGAAAGCTCCTACAATGAGCAGTTCTTC.

This chain joins TRBV5-1 and TRBJ2-5; TRBD2 aligns across 10 bases. Trimming at V came to 4 bases and at J to 9 bases, leaving 12 bases not matched to a gene. CDR3 size: 15 residues. Germline CDR1 is SGHRS and CDR2 is YFSETQ. CDR3 coding DNA: TGCGCCAGCAGCCCAAGGACTAGCGGCCCTATGGCCCAGTACTTC. Encoded protein: CASSPRTSGPMAQYF.

In this sample, this clone turned up a few times. The chain employs TRBV6-6 and TRBJ2-2; TRBD2 matches at 11 bases. CDR1 and CDR2 from the germline V gene are MNHNY and SVGAGI (reference sequence). CDR3 length: 16 amino acids. V lost 4 bases and J lost 4; bases outside the gene matches: 5. CDR3 nucleotide sequence: TGTGCCAGCAGTTCTTTCGGACTAGCGGGCACCGGGGAGCTGTTTTTT. Protein: CASSSFGLAGTGELFF.

In this sample, this clone turned up once. This chain uses TRBV7-2 with TRBJ1-4, with 9 bases matching TRBD1. The CDR3 length is 14 residues. CDR1 SGHTA and CDR2 FQGNSA come from the germline V gene. V shed 6 bases, J shed 5 bases, and the junction held 4 bases outside the gene matches. The CDR3, as DNA: TGTGCCAGCAGTAACAGGGGGCAAAATGAAAAACTGTTTTTT. It yields the protein CASSNRGQNEKLFF.

This chain connects TRBV15 to TRBJ1-6; 8 nucleotides match TRBD1. The CDR3 length is 20 residues. The germline CDR1 and CDR2 sequences are LNHNV and YYDKDF (reference sequence). J gave up 0 bases and V 1 base, and 11 bases lay outside the gene matches. The CDR3 protein is CATSRGQGANESSYNSPLHF. CDR3 nucleotides: TGTGCCACCAGCAGAGGGCAGGGGGCGAACGAGAGCTCCTATAATTCACCCCTCCACTTT.